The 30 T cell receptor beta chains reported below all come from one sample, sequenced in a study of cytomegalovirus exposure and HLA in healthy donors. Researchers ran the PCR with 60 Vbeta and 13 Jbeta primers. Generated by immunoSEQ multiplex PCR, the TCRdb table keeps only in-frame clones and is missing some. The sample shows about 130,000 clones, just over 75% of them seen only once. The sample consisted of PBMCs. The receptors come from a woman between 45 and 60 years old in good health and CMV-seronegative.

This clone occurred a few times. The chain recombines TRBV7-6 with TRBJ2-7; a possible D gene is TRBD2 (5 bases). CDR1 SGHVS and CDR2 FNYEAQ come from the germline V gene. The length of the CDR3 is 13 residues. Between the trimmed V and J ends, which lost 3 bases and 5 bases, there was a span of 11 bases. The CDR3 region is CASSFRGTNEQYF. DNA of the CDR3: TGTGCCAGCAGCTTCCGGGGTACCAACGAGCAGTACTTC.

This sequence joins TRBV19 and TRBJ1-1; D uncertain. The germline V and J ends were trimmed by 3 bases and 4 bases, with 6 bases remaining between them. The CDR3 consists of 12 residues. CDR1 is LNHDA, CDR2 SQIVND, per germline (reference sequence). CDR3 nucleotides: TGTGCCAGTAGTATCAGTCCCACTGAAGCTTTCTTT. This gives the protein CASSISPTEAFF.

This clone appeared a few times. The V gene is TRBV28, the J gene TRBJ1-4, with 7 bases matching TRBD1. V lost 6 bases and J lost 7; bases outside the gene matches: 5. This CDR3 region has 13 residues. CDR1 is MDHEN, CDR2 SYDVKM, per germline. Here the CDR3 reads CASRRQGGEKLFF. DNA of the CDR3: TGTGCCAGCAGGCGACAGGGAGGTGAAAAACTGTTTTTT.

In DNA form, the CDR3 reads TGTGCCAGCAGCATACGACAGGGAGACGTTCAGAACACTGAAGCTTTCTTT. Translated: CASSIRQGDVQNTEAFF. V usage is TRBV28 and J usage is TRBJ1-1, with 7 bases fitting TRBD1. CDR3 size: 17 residues. Germline V lookup: CDR1 MDHEN, CDR2 SYDVKM. The V and J ends lost 6 bases and 1 base, in that order; junction bases with no gene match: 14.

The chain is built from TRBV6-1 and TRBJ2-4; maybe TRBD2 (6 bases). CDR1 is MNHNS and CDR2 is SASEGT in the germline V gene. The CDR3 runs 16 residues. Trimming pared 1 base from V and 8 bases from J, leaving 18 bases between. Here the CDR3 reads CASSEVHGGLKDIQYF. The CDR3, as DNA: TGTGCCAGCAGTGAAGTACACGGGGGTCTGAAGGACATTCAGTACTTC.

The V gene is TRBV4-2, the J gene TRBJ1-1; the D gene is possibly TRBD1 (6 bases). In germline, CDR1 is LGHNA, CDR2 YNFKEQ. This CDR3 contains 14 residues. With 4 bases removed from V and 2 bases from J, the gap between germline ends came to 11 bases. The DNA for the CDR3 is TGTGCCAGCAGCCCAAGGGGGGGAAACACTGAAGCTTTCTTT. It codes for CASSPRGGNTEAFF.

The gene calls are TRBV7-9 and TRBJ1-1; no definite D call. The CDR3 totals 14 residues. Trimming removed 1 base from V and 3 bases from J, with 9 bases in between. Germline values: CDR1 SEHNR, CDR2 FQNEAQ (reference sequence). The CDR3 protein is CASSLDGLDTEAFF. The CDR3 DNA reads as TGTGCCAGCAGCTTAGATGGCTTGGACACTGAAGCTTTCTTT.

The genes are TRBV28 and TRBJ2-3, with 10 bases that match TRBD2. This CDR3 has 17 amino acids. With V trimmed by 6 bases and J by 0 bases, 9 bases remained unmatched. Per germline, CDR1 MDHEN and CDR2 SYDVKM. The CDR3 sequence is CASSYSKTSGSTDTQYF. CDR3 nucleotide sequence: TGTGCCAGCAGCTATAGCAAGACTAGCGGGAGCACAGATACGCAGTATTTT.

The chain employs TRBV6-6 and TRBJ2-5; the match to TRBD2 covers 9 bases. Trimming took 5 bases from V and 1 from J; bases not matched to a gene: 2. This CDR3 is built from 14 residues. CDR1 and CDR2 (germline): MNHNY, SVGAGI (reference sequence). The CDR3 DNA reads TGTGCCAGCAGTCGACTAGCGGTCCAAGAGACCCAGTACTTC. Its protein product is CASSRLAVQETQYF.

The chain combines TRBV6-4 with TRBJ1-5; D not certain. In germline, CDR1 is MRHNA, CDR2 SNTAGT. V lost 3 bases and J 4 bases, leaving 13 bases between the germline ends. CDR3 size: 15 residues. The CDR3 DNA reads TGTGCCAGCAGTGAGGATGGGAGTAGAAATCAGCCCCAGCATTTT. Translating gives CASSEDGSRNQPQHF.

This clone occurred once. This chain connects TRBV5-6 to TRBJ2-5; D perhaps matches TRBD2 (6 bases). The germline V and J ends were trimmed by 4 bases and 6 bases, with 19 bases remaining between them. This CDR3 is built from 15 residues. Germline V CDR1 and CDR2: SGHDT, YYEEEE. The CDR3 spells CASSPGGISGKTQYF. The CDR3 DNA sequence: TGTGCCAGCAGCCCCGGAGGGATATCGGGAAAGACCCAGTACTTC. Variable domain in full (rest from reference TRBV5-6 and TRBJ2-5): DAGVTQSPTHLIKTRGQQVTLRCSPKSGHDTVSWYQQALGQGPQFIFQYYEEEERQRGNFPDRFSGHQFPNYSSELNVNALLLGDSALYLCASSPGGISGKTQYFGPGTRLLVL.

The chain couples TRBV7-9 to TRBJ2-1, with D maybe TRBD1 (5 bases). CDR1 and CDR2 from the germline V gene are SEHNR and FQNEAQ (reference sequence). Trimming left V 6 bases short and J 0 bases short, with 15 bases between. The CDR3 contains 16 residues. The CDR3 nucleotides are TGTGCCAGCAGTCTCATCCAGGGTACCTCCTACAATGAGCAGTTCTTC. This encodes CASSLIQGTSYNEQFF.

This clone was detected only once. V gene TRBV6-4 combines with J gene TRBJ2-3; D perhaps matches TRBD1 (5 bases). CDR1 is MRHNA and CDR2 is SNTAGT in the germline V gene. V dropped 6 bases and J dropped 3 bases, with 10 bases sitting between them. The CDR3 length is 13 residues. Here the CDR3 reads CASRAGPTDTQYF. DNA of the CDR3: TGTGCCAGCAGGGCAGGGCCTACAGATACGCAGTATTTT.

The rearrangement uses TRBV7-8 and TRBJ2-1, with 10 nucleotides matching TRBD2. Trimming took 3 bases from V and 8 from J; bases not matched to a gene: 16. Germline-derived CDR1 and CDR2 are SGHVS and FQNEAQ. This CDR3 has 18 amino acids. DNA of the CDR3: TGTGCCAGCAGCTTCCTCATAGGGGCTAGCGGGAGCCGGTATGAGCAGTTCTTC. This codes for CASSFLIGASGSRYEQFF.

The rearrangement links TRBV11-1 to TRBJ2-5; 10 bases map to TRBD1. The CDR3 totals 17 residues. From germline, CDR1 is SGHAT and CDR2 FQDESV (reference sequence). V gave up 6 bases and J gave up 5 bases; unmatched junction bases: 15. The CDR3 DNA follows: TGTGCCAGCAGACCGGGGGACAGGGGATGGCGATGGGAGACCCAGTACTTC. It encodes CASRPGDRGWRWETQYF.

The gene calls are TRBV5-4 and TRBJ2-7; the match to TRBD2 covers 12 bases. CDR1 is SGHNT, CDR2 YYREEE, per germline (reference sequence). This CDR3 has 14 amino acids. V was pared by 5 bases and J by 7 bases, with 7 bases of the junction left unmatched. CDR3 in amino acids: CASRADTSGREQYF. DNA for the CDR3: TGTGCCAGCAGGGCGGACACTAGCGGGAGGGAGCAGTACTTC.

The CDR3 loop is CASSLEVGGSKGGYTF. The DNA for the CDR3 is TGCGCCAGCAGCTTGGAGGTAGGGGGCTCAAAGGGAGGCTACACCTTC. This chain joins TRBV5-1 and TRBJ1-2; 7 bases are shared with TRBD1. After removal of 0 bases from V and 8 bases from J, the junction contained 13 bases not matched to a gene. CDR1 and CDR2 from the germline V gene are SGHRS and YFSETQ. The CDR3 has 16 residues.

CDR3 amino acids: CASKDTLTYEQYV. Written as DNA, the CDR3 is TGTGCCAGCAAGGACACCCTGACTTACGAGCAGTACGTC. The rearrangement joins TRBV27 to TRBJ2-7; D might be TRBD1 (5 bases). Trimming pared 7 bases from V and 4 bases from J, leaving 14 bases between. The CDR3 loop spans 13 amino acids. Germline CDR1 MNHEY, CDR2 SMNVEV (reference sequence).

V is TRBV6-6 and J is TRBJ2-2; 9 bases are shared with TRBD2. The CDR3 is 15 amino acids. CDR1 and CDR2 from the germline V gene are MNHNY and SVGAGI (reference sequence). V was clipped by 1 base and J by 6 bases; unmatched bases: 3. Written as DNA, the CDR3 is TGTGCCAGCAGTTACTTGGAGCGGGAGGCCGGGGAGCTGTTTTTT. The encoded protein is CASSYLEREAGELFF.

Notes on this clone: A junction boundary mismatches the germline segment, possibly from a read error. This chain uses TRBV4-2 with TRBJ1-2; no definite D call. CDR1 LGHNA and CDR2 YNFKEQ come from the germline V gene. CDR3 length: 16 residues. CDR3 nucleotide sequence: TGTGCCAGCAGCCAAGGCCCCGGGGAGGGTAACTATGGCTACCCCTTC. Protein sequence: CASSQGPGEGNYGYPF.

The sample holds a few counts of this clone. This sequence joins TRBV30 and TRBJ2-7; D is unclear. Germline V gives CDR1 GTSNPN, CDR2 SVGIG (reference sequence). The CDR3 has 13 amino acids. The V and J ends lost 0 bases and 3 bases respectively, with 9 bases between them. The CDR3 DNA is TGTGCCTGGAGTGTATCCATCTACTACGAGCAGTACTTC. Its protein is CAWSVSIYYEQYF.

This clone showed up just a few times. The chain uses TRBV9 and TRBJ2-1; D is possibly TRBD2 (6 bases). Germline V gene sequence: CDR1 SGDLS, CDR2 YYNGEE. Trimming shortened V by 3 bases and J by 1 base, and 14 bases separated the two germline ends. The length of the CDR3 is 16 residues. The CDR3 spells CASSEGAGLSYNEQFF. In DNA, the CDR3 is TGTGCCAGCAGCGAGGGAGCGGGCCTTTCCTACAATGAGCAGTTCTTC.

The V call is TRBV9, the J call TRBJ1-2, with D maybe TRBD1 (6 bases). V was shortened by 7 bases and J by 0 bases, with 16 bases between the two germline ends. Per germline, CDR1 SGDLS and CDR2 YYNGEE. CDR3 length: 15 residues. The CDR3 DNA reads TGTGCCAGCTGGGGCTGGAACAGGGCTAACTATGGCTACACCTTC. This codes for CASWGWNRANYGYTF. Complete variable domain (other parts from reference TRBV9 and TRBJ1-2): DSGVTQTPKHLITATGQRVTLRCSPRSGDLSVYWYQQSLDQGLQFLIQYYNGEERAKGNILERFSAQQFPDLHSELNLSSLELGDSALYFCASWGWNRANYGYTFGSGTRLTVV.

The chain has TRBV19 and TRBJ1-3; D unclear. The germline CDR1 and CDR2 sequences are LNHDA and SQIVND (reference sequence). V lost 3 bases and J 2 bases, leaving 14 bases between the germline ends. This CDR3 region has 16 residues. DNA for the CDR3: TGTGCCAGTAGTATGATTGCGGGCGTACCTGGAAACACCATATATTTT. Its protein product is CASSMIAGVPGNTIYF.

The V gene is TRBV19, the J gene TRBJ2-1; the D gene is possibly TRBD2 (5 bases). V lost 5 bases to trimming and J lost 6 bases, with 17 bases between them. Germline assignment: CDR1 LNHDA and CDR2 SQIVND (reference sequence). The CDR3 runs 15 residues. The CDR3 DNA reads TGTGCCAGTAGTCGGGGAAGCAGTACATCCAATGAGCAGTTCTTC. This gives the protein CASSRGSSTSNEQFF.

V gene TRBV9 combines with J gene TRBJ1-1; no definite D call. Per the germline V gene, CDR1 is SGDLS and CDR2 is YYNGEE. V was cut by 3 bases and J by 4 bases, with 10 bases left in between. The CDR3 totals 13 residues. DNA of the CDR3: TGTGCCAGCAGCGGGGAGTTCGTCACTGAAGCTTTCTTT. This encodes CASSGEFVTEAFF.

This CDR3 reads CASSLALDREVSYEQYF. In DNA, the CDR3 is TGCGCCAGCAGCCTGGCCCTCGACAGGGAGGTATCATACGAGCAGTACTTC. The rearrangement links TRBV4-1 to TRBJ2-7; TRBD1 might be the D (7 bases). Trimming took 4 bases from V and 4 from J, leaving 23 bases between them. Germline CDR1 reads MGHRA; CDR2 reads YSYEKL. CDR3 length: 17 amino acids.

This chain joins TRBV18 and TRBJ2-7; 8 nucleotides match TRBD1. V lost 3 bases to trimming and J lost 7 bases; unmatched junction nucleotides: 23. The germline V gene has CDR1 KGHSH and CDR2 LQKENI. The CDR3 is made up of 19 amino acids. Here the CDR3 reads CASSPYTLPGTGTFAEQYF. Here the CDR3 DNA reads TGTGCCAGCTCACCGTACACACTTCCCGGGACAGGAACCTTTGCGGAGCAGTACTTC.

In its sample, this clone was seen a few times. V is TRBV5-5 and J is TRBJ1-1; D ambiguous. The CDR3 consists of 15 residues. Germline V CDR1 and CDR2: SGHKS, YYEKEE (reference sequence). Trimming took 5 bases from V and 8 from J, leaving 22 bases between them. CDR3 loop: CASSQHSAAGSEAFF. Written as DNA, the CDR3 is TGTGCCAGCAGTCAACACAGTGCAGCTGGATCCGAAGCTTTCTTT.

The CDR3 reads CASSVVGGQTDTQYF. DNA for the CDR3: TGTGCCAGCAGCGTAGTAGGAGGGCAAACGGATACGCAGTATTTT. The chain has TRBV9 and TRBJ2-3; TRBD2 is a possible D gene (6 bases). The CDR3 has 15 residues. CDR1 and CDR2 from the germline V gene are SGDLS and YYNGEE. V gave up 0 bases and J gave up 6 bases, with 14 bases separating them.